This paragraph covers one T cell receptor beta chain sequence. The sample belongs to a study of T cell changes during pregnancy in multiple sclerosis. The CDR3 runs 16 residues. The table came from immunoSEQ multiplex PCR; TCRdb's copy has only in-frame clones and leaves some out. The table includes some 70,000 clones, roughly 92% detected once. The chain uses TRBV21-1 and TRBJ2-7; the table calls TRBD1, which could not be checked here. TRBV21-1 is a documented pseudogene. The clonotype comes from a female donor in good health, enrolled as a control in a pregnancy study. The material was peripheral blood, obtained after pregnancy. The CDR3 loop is CASSNPRTGGSYEQYF. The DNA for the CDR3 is TGTGCCAGCAGCAACCCTAGGACAGGGGGCTCCTACGAGCAGTACTTC.